What follows are 12 T cell receptor beta chains derived from one specimen sequenced in a study of T cell repertoires in cytomegalovirus infection. From the reads, TCRdb called clonotypes with MiXCR, one entry per CDR3 protein. Here the sample spans 700,000 to 950,000 distinct CDR3 sequences, approximately 32% being singletons. The antigens for these receptors are not known. The sequences come from cultured CD8+ T cells from PBMCs, collected from culture after CMV antigen stimulation. These receptor sequences come from a human donor in good health (CMV status not recorded). Some clones in this sample may be carry-over from other donors' samples.

This clonotype was counted between two and nine times. Its ends do not fully match the called genes, so a read error is possible. CDR3 nucleotide sequence: TGTGCCAGCAGTTTAACTCCTGGGCCGGAGGACTACACCTTC. It translates to CASSLTPGPEDYTF. The chain joins TRBV7-3 to TRBJ1-2; D is uncertain. Germline CDR1 is SGHTA and CDR2 is FQGTGA. The CDR3 sequence is 14 residues long.

In this sample, this clonotype turned up a few times. The rearrangement joins TRBV7-6 to TRBJ2-7; TRBD1 matches 11 bases. Trimming took 9 bases from V and 3 from J; bases not matched to a gene: 10. The CDR3 spans 15 residues. The germline V gene has CDR1 SGHVS and CDR2 FNYEAQ. CDR3 protein: CASSPGTGGGYEQYF. The DNA for the CDR3 is TGTGCCAGTAGCCCCGGGACAGGGGGGGGCTACGAGCAGTACTTC.

There are a few counts of this clonotype. The V call is TRBV7-8, the J call TRBJ2-1, with 8 bases aligning to TRBD1. The CDR3 runs to 16 residues. V was clipped by 2 bases and J by 5 bases; unmatched bases: 8. The germline V gene has CDR1 SGHVS and CDR2 FQNEAQ. The DNA for the CDR3 is TGTGCCAGCAGCTTATTAGAAGGACAGGGAGACAATGAGCAGTTCTTC. This translates into CASSLLEGQGDNEQFF.

DNA for the CDR3: TGCAGTGCCTCAGGTGCGGGTTTACAAGAGACCCAGTACTTC. This sequence encodes CSASGAGLQETQYF. The chain carries TRBV20-1 and TRBJ2-5, with D perhaps matching TRBD2 (5 bases). This CDR3 has 14 amino acids. V lost 6 bases, J lost 2 bases, and 16 bases lay in between. Germline V CDR1 and CDR2: DFQATT, SNEGSKA (reference sequence).

The rearrangement joins TRBV5-6 to TRBJ1-5, with 7 positions matching TRBD1. Losses at the gene ends were 3 bases for V and 9 bases for J; bases not matched to a gene: 12. The CDR3 covers 15 residues. The germline V gene encodes CDR1 SGHDT and CDR2 YYEEEE. CDR3 region: CASSYRDSVQGPQHF. CDR3 nucleotides: TGTGCCAGCAGCTATCGGGACAGTGTGCAAGGGCCCCAGCATTTT.

The chain carries TRBV14 and TRBJ2-5, with D hard to call. The CDR3 is 12 amino acids. V shed 5 bases and J shed 5 bases, with 9 bases lying between them. Germline V CDR1 and CDR2: SGHDN, FVKESK. In DNA form, the CDR3 reads TGTGCCAGCAGCTGGCTAAGGGAGACCCAGTACTTC. It specifies CASSWLRETQYF.

Many counts were recorded for this clonotype. The chain recombines TRBV12-3 or TRBV12-4 with TRBJ2-3, with D tentatively TRBD2 (6 bases). The CDR3 is made up of 16 amino acids. V was trimmed by 1 base and J by 4 bases, leaving 15 bases between them. The CDR3 sequence is CASSLGGVTRADTQYF. Here the CDR3 DNA reads TGTGCCAGCAGTTTAGGAGGGGTGACTAGAGCAGATACGCAGTATTTT.

This clonotype was observed a handful of times. This chain uses TRBV2 with TRBJ2-3, with D possibly matching TRBD1 (5 bases). The CDR3 has 18 amino acids. V was pared by 3 bases and J by 6 bases, with 25 bases between. In germline, CDR1 is SNHLY, CDR2 FYNNEI. DNA of the CDR3: TGTGCCAGCAGTGACGCCGACAGTCCGGATGAACATGCGGATACGCAGTATTTT. This translates into CASSDADSPDEHADTQYF.

This chain uses TRBV6-1 with TRBJ1-1; 9 nucleotides match TRBD1. The CDR3 is made up of 14 amino acids. V dropped 3 bases and J dropped 11; count of bases not matched to a gene: 10. The V gene's germline CDR1 is MNHNS and CDR2 SASEGT. The DNA of the CDR3 is TGTGCCAGCAGTGACCCGGACAGGGGTAAATGGGCTTTCTTT. Its protein is CASSDPDRGKWAFF.

Turning to this clonotype: One end of the junction fails to match germline, which may point to a read error. The chain joins TRBV19 to TRBJ2-1; D is unresolved. CDR1 and CDR2 (germline): LNHDA, SQIVND (reference sequence). This CDR3 spans 15 amino acids. The CDR3 DNA follows: TGTGTCAGTAGCCCCCGGACGGAGAACTACAATGAGCAGTTCTTC. This codes for CVSSPRTENYNEQFF.

J is TRBJ1-2 and V is TRBV2; TRBD1 might be the D (6 bases). The CDR3 has 15 residues. The V gene's germline CDR1 is SNHLY and CDR2 FYNNEI. Trimming removed 2 bases at V and 8 bases at J, with 18 bases between. The CDR3 DNA reads as TGTGCCAGCAGTGAAACAGCACAGGGCCACAACGGCTACACCTTC. Translated: CASSETAQGHNGYTF.

This rearrangement joins TRBV7-9 to TRBJ2-5, with 10 bases matching TRBD1. The length of the CDR3 is 15 residues. Germline loops: CDR1 SEHNR, CDR2 FQNEAQ (reference sequence). V shed 5 bases and J 9 bases; nucleotides not matched to a gene: 12. The CDR3 nucleotides are TGTGCCAGCAGCCGACAGGGGGCAAACCTAGGGCCCCAGTACTTC. It encodes CASSRQGANLGPQYF.